These 5 T cell receptor beta chains were sequenced from one sample in a study of blood T cell repertoires in COVID-19. The data were produced by immunoSEQ multiplex PCR, yet TCRdb's version contains in-frame clones alone and is incomplete. The sample consists of 100,000 to 140,000 clones, more than 70% of them appearing once. The source material was peripheral blood. All receptors come from a human donor in a cohort sampled during active COVID-19.

The V and J genes are TRBV7-2 and TRBJ2-2, with TRBD1 as a possible D gene (6 bases). The CDR3 extends over 16 amino acids. Germline V CDR1 and CDR2: SGHTA, FQGNSA. Trimming pared 4 bases from V and 4 bases from J, leaving 16 bases between. CDR3 residues: CASSYEGGRVTGELFF. The CDR3 region has the DNA TGTGCCAGCAGCTACGAAGGGGGTCGGGTCACCGGGGAGCTGTTTTTT.

This clone was seen just once. The rearrangement uses TRBV10-3 and TRBJ1-1; D gene unclear. The CDR3 runs 11 residues. The V end was cut by 4 bases, the J end by 12 bases, with 12 bases between. Per the germline V gene, CDR1 is ENHRY and CDR2 is SYGVKD. CDR3 region: CAISGGEVSFF. DNA for the CDR3: TGTGCCATCAGTGGAGGTGAGGTGTCTTTCTTT.

The chain uses TRBV5-8 and TRBJ2-2; 7 nucleotides align to TRBD2. J lost 5 bases, V lost 0 bases, and 4 bases had no gene match. This CDR3 has 15 residues. The germline CDR1 and CDR2 sequences are SGHTS and YDEGEE. CDR3 DNA sequence: TGTGCCAGCAGCTTGGGACGCGGGAGAACCGGGGAGCTGTTTTTT. Translation gives CASSLGRGRTGELFF.

This clone was counted only a few times. The V and J genes are TRBV24-1 and TRBJ1-2; D remains ambiguous. Germline assignment: CDR1 KGHDR and CDR2 SFDVKD. CDR3 length: 13 amino acids. Trimming cost V 4 bases and J 3 bases, with 8 bases left between them. The DNA of the CDR3 is TGTGCCACCAGTGACTCGGGAGACTATGGCTACACCTTC. Its translation is CATSDSGDYGYTF.

The CDR3 DNA sequence: TGTGCCAGCAGTTACCAGGGACAGGGGCAACAGTTCTTC. It encodes CASSYQGQGQQFF. J is TRBJ2-1 and V is TRBV6-6, with 10 bases fitting TRBD1. The CDR3 is made up of 13 amino acids. Germline values: CDR1 MNHNY, CDR2 SVGAGI (reference sequence). After removal of 2 bases from V and 13 bases from J, the junction contained 5 bases not matched to a gene.